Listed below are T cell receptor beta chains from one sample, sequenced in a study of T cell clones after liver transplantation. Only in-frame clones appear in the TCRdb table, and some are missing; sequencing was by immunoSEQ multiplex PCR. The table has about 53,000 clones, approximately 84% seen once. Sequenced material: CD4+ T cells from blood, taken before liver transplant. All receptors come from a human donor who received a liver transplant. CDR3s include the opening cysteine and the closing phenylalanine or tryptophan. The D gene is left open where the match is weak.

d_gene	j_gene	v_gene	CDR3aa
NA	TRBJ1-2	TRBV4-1	CASSQALGNNYGYTF
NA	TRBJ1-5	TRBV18	CASSPTGDDQPQHF
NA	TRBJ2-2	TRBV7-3	CASSLNWSGELFF
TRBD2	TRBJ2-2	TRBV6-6	CASSYSIAGGTGELFF
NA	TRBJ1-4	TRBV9	CASSLSPGTNEKLFF
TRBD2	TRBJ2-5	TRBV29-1	CSVDVAGGGETQYF
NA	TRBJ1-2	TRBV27	CASSLYGPNTRPNYGYTF
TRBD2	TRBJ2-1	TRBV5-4	CASSLELAGANNEQFF
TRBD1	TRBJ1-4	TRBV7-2	CASSVTGVNEKLFF
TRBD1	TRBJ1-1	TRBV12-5	CASGLVLGTGSIRAFF
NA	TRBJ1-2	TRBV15	CATSASRTPGGYTF
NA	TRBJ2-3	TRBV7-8	CASSPLDPTDTQYF
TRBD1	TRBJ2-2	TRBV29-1	CSVDFQGDTGELFF
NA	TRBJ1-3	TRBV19	CASRGSHSGNTIYF
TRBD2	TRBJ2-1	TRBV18	CASSPLAGGYNEQFF
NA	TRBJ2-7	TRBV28	CASSPHLDGIYEQYF
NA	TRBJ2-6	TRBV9	CASSKLSSGANVLTF
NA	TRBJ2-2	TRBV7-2	CASSPSGLMTGELFF
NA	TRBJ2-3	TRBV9	CASSVVGDTDTQYF
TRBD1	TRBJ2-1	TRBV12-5	CASGLVGGTGKYNEQFF
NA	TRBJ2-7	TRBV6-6	CASSPGSGPAQQYF
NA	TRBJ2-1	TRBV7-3	CASSFSPETEGFF